What follows describes a single T cell receptor (beta chain). Its antigen remains unknown. Staff drew an approximately 2.5 ml blood sample from each donor. This sample is part of a study of monozygotic twins with inflammatory bowel disease. Study observations and caveats: Telling apart the different T cell subtypes was not possible.

Starting material for each TCR library was around 3.5 ug of total RNA. TCRdb re-called the 5' RACE reads; every CDR3 protein appears as one record, without DNA. Its table lists some 170,000 distinct CDR3 sequences. Germline-derived CDR1 and CDR2 are MDHEN and SYDVKM. This CDR3 has 16 residues. This chain connects TRBV28 to TRBJ2-1; TCRdb lists TRBD1, though no DNA is available to test this call. Source material: blood. This receptor was obtained from a human donor with ulcerative colitis or Crohn's disease, or a healthy co-twin of an affected twin (not recorded which). The CDR3 sequence: CASIGPTAQTYNEQFF. The variable domain in full, completed from reference TRBV28 and TRBJ2-1, reads DVKVTQSSRYLVKRTGEKVFLECVQDMDHENMFWYRQDPGLGLRLIYFSYDVKMKEKGDIPEGYSVSREKKERFSLILESASTNQTSMYLCASIGPTAQTYNEQFFGPGTRLTVL.